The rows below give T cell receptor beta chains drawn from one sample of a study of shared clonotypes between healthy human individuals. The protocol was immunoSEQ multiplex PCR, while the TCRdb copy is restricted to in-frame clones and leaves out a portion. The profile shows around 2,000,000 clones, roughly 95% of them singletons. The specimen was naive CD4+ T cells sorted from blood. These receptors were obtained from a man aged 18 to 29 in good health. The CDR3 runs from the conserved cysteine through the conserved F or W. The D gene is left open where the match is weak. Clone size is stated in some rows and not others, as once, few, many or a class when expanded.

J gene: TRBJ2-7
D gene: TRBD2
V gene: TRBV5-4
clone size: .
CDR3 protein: CASSREGQQYF
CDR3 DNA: TGTGCCAGCAGCCGGGAGGGTCAGCAGTACTTC

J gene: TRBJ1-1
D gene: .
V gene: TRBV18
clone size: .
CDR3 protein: CASSSALNTEAFF
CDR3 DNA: TGTGCCAGCTCTTCAGCATTGAACACTGAAGCTTTCTTT

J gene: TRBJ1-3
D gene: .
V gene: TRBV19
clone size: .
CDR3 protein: CASSIDRTASSGNTIYF
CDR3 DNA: TGTGCCAGTAGTATAGACCGGACGGCCTCATCTGGAAACACCATATATTTT

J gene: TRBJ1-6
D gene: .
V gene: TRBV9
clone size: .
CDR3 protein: CASSVGSLNNSPLHF
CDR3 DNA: TGTGCCAGCAGCGTAGGGTCACTGAATAATTCACCCCTCCACTTT

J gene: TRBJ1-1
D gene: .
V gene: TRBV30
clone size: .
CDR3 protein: CAWRRMETGGRAFF
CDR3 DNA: TGTGCCTGGAGACGAATGGAAACGGGGGGGAGAGCTTTCTTT

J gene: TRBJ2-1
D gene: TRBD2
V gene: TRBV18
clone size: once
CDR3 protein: CASSPSPGTSGGGDYNEQFF
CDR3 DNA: TGTGCCAGCTCACCAAGTCCCGGGACTAGCGGGGGGGGAGACTACAATGAGCAGTTCTTC

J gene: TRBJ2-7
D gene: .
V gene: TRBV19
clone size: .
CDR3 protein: CASSPSTGSYEQYF
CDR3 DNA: TGTGCCAGTAGTCCTTCCACGGGGAGCTACGAGCAGTACTTC

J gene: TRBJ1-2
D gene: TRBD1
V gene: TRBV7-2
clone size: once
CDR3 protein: CASSDLQGAGYGYTF
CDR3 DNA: TGTGCCAGCAGCGACTTACAGGGGGCAGGCTATGGCTACACCTTC

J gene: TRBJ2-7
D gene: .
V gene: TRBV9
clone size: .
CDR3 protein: CASSVGSGNYEQYF
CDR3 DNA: TGTGCCAGCAGCGTAGGGAGCGGAAACTACGAGCAGTACTTC

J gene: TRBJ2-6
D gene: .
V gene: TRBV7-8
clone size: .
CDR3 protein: CASSLAGANVLTF
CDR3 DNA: TGTGCCAGCAGCTTAGCCGGGGCCAACGTCCTGACTTTC

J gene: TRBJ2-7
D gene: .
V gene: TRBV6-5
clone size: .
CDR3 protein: CASSYNRHEQYF
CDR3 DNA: TGTGCCAGCAGTTACAATCGCCACGAGCAGTACTTC

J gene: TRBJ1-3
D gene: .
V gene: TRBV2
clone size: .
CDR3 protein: CASIIDSGNTIYF
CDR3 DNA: TGTGCCAGCATTATAGACTCTGGAAACACCATATATTTT

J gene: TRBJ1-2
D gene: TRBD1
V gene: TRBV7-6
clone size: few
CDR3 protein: CASSDRQGLGYTF
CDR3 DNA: TGTGCCAGCAGCGATCGACAGGGGCTTGGCTACACCTTC

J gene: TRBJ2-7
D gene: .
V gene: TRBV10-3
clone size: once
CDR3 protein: CAISESWPYEQYF
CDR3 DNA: TGTGCCATCAGTGAGTCGTGGCCCTACGAGCAGTACTTC

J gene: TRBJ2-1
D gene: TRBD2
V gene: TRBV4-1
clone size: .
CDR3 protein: CASSPGGLAGDGGQFF
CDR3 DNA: TGCGCCAGCAGCCCAGGGGGTCTAGCGGGGGATGGAGGGCAGTTCTTC

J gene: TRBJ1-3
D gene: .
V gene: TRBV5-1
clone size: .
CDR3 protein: CASSTVGDTIYF
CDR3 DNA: TGCGCCAGCAGCACCGTCGGGGACACCATATATTTT

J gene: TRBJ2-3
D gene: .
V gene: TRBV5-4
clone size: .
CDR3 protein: CASSLGPSGTDTQYF
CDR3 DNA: TGTGCCAGCAGCTTGGGCCCCTCGGGCACAGATACGCAGTATTTT

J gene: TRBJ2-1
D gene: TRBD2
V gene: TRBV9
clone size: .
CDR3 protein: CASSAPQAGGFNEQFF
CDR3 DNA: TGTGCCAGCAGCGCCCCCCAAGCGGGAGGATTCAATGAGCAGTTCTTC

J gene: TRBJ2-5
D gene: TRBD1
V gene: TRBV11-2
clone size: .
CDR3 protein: CASSQRQGAETQYF
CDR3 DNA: TGTGCCAGCAGCCAACGACAGGGAGCAGAGACCCAGTACTTC

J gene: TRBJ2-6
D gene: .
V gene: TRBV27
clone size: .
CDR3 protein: CASSSWGSGANVLTF
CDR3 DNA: TGTGCCAGCAGTTCCTGGGGGTCTGGGGCCAACGTCCTGACTTTC

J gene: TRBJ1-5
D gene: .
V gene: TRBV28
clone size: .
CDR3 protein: CASTKQGFGSNQPQHF
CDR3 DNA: TGTGCCAGCACTAAACAGGGATTCGGTAGCAATCAGCCCCAGCATTTT

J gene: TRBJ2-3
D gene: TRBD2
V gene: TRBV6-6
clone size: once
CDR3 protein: CASSYLGGTHTDTQYF
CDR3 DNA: TGTGCCAGCAGTTACCTCGGGGGGACCCACACAGATACGCAGTATTTT

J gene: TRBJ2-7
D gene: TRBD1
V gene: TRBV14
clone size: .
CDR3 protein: CASSQEDRGVLYEQYF
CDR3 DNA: TGTGCCAGCAGCCAAGAAGACAGGGGTGTCCTCTACGAGCAGTACTTC

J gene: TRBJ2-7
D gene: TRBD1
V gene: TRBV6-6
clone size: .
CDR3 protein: CASGTGVYEQYF
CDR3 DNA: TGTGCCAGTGGGACAGGGGTCTACGAGCAGTACTTC

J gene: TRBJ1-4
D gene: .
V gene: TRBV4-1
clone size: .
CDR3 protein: CASSPQITDGNEKLFF
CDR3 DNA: TGCGCCAGCAGCCCCCAAATCACCGACGGTAATGAAAAACTGTTTTTT

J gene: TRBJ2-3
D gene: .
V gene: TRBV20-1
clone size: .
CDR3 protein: CSARALDTQYF
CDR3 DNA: TGCAGTGCTAGAGCGCTCGATACGCAGTATTTT

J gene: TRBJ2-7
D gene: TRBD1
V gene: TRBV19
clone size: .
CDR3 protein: CASTKTGIPPQDEQYF
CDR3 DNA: TGTGCCAGTACCAAGACAGGGATACCCCCGCAGGACGAGCAGTACTTC

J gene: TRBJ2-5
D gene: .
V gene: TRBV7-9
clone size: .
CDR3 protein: CASSLAWGWAEETQYF
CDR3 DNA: TGTGCCAGCAGCTTAGCGTGGGGGTGGGCCGAAGAGACCCAGTACTTC

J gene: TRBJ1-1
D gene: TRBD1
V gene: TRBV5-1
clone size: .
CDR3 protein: CASSSSMTGTANTEAFF
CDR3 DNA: TGCGCCAGCAGCTCCTCAATGACCGGGACAGCGAACACTGAAGCTTTCTTT

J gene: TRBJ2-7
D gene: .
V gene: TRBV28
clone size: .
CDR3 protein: CASSSPALQTYEQYF
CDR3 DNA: TGTGCCAGCAGTTCCCCGGCCCTTCAAACCTACGAGCAGTACTTC

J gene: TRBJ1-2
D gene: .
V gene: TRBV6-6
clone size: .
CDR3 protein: CASSGGGYGYTF
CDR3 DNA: TGTGCCAGCAGTGGGGGGGGTTATGGCTACACCTTC

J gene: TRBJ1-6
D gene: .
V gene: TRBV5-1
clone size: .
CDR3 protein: CASSSGDSPLHF
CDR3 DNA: TGCGCCAGCAGCTCAGGTGATTCACCCCTCCACTTT

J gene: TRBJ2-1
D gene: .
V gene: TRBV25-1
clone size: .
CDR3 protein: CASSDQGQFF
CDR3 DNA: TGTGCCAGCAGTGACCAGGGACAGTTCTTC

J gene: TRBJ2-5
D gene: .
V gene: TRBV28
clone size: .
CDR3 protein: CASSFPVGPGIARETQYF
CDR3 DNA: TGTGCCAGCAGTTTTCCTGTAGGACCGGGAATCGCGAGGGAGACCCAGTACTTC

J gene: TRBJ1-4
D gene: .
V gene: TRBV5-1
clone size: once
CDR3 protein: CASSLGRRDEKLFF
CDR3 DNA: TGCGCCAGCAGCTTGGGGCGGCGAGATGAAAAACTGTTTTTT

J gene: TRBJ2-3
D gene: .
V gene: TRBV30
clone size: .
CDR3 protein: CACGTDTQYF
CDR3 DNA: TGTGCCTGCGGCACAGATACGCAGTATTTT

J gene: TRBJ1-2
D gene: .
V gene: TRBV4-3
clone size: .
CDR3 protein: CASSQPSGGGQDYGYTF
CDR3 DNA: TGCGCCAGCAGCCAACCCTCTGGCGGCGGCCAAGACTATGGCTACACCTTC

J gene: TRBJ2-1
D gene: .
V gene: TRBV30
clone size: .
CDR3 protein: CAWSDTGSSYNEQFF
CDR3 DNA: TGTGCCTGGAGCGATACAGGGAGCTCCTACAATGAGCAGTTCTTC

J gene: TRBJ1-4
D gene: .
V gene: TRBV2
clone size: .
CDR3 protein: CASSVEGVEKLFF
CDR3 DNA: TGTGCCAGCAGTGTCGAGGGGGTAGAAAAACTGTTTTTT

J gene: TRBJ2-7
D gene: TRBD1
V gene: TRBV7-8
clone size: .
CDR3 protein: CASSPDRVSSYEQYF
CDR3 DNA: TGTGCCAGCAGCCCGGACAGGGTAAGCTCCTACGAGCAGTACTTC

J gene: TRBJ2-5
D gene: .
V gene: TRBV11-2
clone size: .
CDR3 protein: CASSLYSGRQEETQYF
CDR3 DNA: TGTGCCAGCAGCTTGTATTCGGGACGTCAGGAAGAGACCCAGTACTTC

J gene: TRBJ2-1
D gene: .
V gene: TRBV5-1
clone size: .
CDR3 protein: CASSSGLYNEQFF
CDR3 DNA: TGCGCCAGCAGCTCGGGACTTTACAATGAGCAGTTCTTC

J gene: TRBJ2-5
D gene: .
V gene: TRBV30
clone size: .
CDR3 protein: CAWNDGTGQETQYF
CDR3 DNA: TGTGCCTGGAATGATGGTACAGGGCAAGAGACCCAGTACTTC

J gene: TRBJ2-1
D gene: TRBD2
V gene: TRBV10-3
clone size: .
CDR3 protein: CAISSTRTSGGAVGNEQFF
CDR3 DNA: TGTGCCATCAGCTCGACGCGGACTAGCGGGGGGGCTGTGGGCAATGAGCAGTTCTTC

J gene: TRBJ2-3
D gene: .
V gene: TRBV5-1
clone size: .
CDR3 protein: CASSLGQGPPDTQYF
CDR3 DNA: TGCGCCAGCAGCTTGGGGCAGGGGCCTCCAGATACGCAGTATTTT

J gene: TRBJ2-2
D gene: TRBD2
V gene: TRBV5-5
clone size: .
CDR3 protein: CASSLRREEGNTGELFF
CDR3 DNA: TGTGCCAGCAGCTTGCGGCGGGAGGAAGGGAACACCGGGGAGCTGTTTTTT

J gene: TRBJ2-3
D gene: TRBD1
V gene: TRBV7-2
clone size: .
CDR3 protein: CASSLVWLTGSTDTQYF
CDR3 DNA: TGTGCCAGCAGCTTAGTGTGGTTGACAGGGAGCACAGATACGCAGTATTTT

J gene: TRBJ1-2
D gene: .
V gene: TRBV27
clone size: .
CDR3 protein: CASSPRGEYQIGYTF
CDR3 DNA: TGTGCCAGCAGCCCTAGGGGGGAGTACCAAATCGGCTACACCTTC

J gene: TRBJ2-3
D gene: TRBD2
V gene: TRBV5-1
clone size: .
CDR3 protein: CASSMDAGLAGITDTQYF
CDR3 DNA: TGCGCCAGCAGCATGGACGCGGGACTAGCGGGTATCACAGATACGCAGTATTTT

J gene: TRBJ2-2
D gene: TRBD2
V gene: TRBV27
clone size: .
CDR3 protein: CASSLKWLAGGQNTGELFF
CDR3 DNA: TGTGCCAGCAGTTTGAAGTGGCTAGCGGGAGGGCAAAACACCGGGGAGCTGTTTTTT

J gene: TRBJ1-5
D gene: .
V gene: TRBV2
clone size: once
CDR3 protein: CASTLEGSNQPQHF
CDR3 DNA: TGTGCCAGCACCCTTGAGGGGAGCAATCAGCCCCAGCATTTT

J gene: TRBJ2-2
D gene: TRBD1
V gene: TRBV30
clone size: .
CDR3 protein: CAWSAKQKQGEELFF
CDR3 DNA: TGTGCCTGGAGTGCTAAACAGAAACAGGGGGAAGAGCTGTTTTTT

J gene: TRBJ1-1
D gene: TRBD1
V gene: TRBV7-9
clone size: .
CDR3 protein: CASSPGTGELEAFF
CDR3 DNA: TGTGCCAGCAGCCCAGGGACAGGGGAACTCGAAGCTTTCTTT

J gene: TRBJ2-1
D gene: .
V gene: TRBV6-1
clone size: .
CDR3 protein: CASSEWRVGYNEQFF
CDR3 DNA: TGTGCCAGCAGTGAATGGAGGGTGGGATACAATGAGCAGTTCTTC

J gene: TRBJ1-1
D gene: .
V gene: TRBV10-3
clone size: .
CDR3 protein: CAISEPEGGTEAFF
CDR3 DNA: TGTGCCATCAGTGAGCCGGAGGGAGGCACTGAAGCTTTCTTT

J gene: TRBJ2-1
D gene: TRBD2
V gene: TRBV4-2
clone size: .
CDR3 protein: CASSLTSGGDNEQFF
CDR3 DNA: TGTGCCAGCAGCCTGACTAGCGGGGGGGACAATGAGCAGTTCTTC

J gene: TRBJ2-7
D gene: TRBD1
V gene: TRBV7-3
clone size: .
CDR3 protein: CASSPGTGWNEQYF
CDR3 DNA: TGTGCCAGCAGCCCCGGGACAGGTTGGAACGAGCAGTACTTC

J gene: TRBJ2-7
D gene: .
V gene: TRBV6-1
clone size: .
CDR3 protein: CASSLREISYEQYF
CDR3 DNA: TGTGCCAGCAGCCTCAGGGAGATCTCCTACGAGCAGTACTTC

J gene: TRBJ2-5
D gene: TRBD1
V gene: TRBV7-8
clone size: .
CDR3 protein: CASSSTGGYQETQYF
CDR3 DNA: TGTGCCAGCAGCTCGACAGGGGGGTACCAGGAGACCCAGTACTTC